Presented here are 30 T cell receptor beta chains from one specimen sequenced in a study of T cell changes during pregnancy in multiple sclerosis. Libraries were prepared by immunoSEQ multiplex PCR; TCRdb keeps only in-frame clonotypes and omits some of them. The table has approximately 53,000 clones, roughly 91% seen once. Specimen: CD4+ T cells from peripheral blood mononuclear cells, collected after pregnancy. These receptors were collected from a female donor in good health, enrolled as a control in a pregnancy study.

The chain employs TRBV4-2 and TRBJ1-3; 7 bases agree with TRBD1. Germline CDR1 and CDR2: LGHNA and YNFKEQ. This CDR3 has 15 residues. V trimming: 6 bases; J trimming: 4 bases; junction bases outside the gene matches: 9. In DNA, the CDR3 is TGTGCCAGCAGGCCGGGACAGTCGGTCGGAAACACCATATATTTT. Translated, it gives CASRPGQSVGNTIYF.

This chain connects TRBV5-6 to TRBJ2-1, with TRBD2 as a possible D gene (5 bases). The CDR3 is made up of 15 amino acids. Germline-derived CDR1 and CDR2 are SGHDT and YYEEEE. The V and J ends lost 0 bases and 0 bases respectively, with 7 bases between them. CDR3 amino acids: CASSLGGYSYNEQFF. CDR3 nucleotides: TGTGCCAGCAGCTTGGGCGGGTACTCCTACAATGAGCAGTTCTTC.

The rearrangement joins TRBV5-4 to TRBJ1-2; 9 bases fit TRBD1. CDR1 is SGHNT, CDR2 YYREEE, per germline (reference sequence). Trimming took 0 bases from V and 1 from J; bases not matched to a gene: 4. This CDR3 is built from 16 residues. The DNA of the CDR3 is TGTGCCAGCAGCTTGGCGGGGACAGGGTTTAACTATGGCTACACCTTC. This translates into CASSLAGTGFNYGYTF. Full variable domain (missing parts from reference TRBV5-4 and TRBJ1-2): ETGVTQSPTHLIKTRGQQVTLRCSSQSGHNTVSWYQQALGQGPQFIFQYYREEENGRGNFPPRFSGLQFPNYSSELNVNALELDDSALYLCASSLAGTGFNYGYTFGSGTRLTVV.

The V gene is TRBV21-1, the J gene TRBJ2-2; TRBD2, as called in the table, went unchecked against the DNA. TRBV21-1 is annotated as a pseudogene. The CDR3 loop spans 12 amino acids. CDR3 coding DNA: TGTGCCAGCATGCTAAACACCGGGGAGCTGTTTTTT. This sequence encodes CASMLNTGELFF.

The rearrangement uses TRBV15 and TRBJ1-1; 7 bases match TRBD1. CDR1 and CDR2 (germline): LNHNV, YYDKDF (reference sequence). CDR3 length equals 14 residues. The junction had 4 bases not matched to a gene; V was cut back by 0 bases and J by 6 bases. This CDR3 is CATSRDLGGPEAFF. In DNA form, the CDR3 reads TGTGCCACCAGCAGAGATTTAGGGGGCCCTGAAGCTTTCTTT. The variable domain in full, with the rest retrieved from reference TRBV15 and TRBJ1-1, is DAMVIQNPRYQVTQFGKPVTLSCSQTLNHNVMYWYQQKSSQAPKLLFHYYDKDFNNEADTPDNFQSRRPNTSFCFLDIRSPGLGDTAMYLCATSRDLGGPEAFFGQGTRLTVV.

The J gene is TRBJ1-1, the V gene TRBV13; D uncertain. This CDR3 comprises 13 residues. Germline values: CDR1 PRHDT, CDR2 FYEKMQ (reference sequence). V lost 3 bases to trimming and J lost 0 bases, with 5 bases between them. CDR3 coding DNA: TGTGCCAGCAGCTTTATCTTGAACACTGAAGCTTTCTTT. Translated, it gives CASSFILNTEAFF.

The chain joins TRBV4-2 to TRBJ2-3; D may be TRBD1 (5 bases). CDR3 length: 15 residues. The germline CDR1 and CDR2 sequences are LGHNA and YNFKEQ. Trimming stripped 0 bases from V and 4 bases from J, with 11 bases between. CDR3: CASSQEGTGSDTQYF. The CDR3 coding sequence is TGTGCCAGCAGCCAAGAGGGTACAGGTTCAGATACGCAGTATTTT.

The gene calls are TRBV9 and TRBJ1-2, with 7 bases fitting TRBD1. J lost 0 bases, V lost 4 bases, and 6 bases had no gene match. The CDR3 covers 15 residues. CDR1 and CDR2 (germline): SGDLS, YYNGEE. The CDR3 DNA follows: TGTGCCAGCAGCCCGGGACAGAGGACTAACTATGGCTACACCTTC. Encoded protein: CASSPGQRTNYGYTF.

This clone occurred once. DNA of the CDR3: TGTGCCTGGAGCAGGGGATCCGGCGGGTTTGAGCCCCAGTACTTC. This encodes CAWSRGSGGFEPQYF. The V gene is TRBV30, the J gene TRBJ2-5, with D possibly TRBD1 on 6 matching bases. This CDR3 is 15 amino acids long. Germline lookup yields CDR1 GTSNPN and CDR2 SVGIG (reference sequence). Trimming removed 3 bases at V and 9 bases at J, with 23 bases between.

For the CDR3, the DNA is TGTGCCAGCAGCCAAGATCATACTTCGGACTATGGCTACACCTTC. It is translated as CASSQDHTSDYGYTF. V and J are TRBV14 and TRBJ1-2; D not certain. This CDR3 comprises 15 residues. CDR1 SGHDN and CDR2 FVKESK come from the germline V gene. The V gene lost 0 bases and the J gene lost 3 bases, with 11 bases spanning the gap.

CDR3 coding DNA: TGTGCCAGCAGCTTAGCGGGGGCGGAGAGGGCTTTCTTT. Amino acid sequence: CASSLAGAERAFF. The rearrangement links TRBV7-8 to TRBJ1-1, with a tentative D call TRBD1 (6 bases). V shed 0 bases and J shed 11 bases, with 13 bases lying between them. The germline V gene encodes CDR1 SGHVS and CDR2 FQNEAQ. This CDR3 has 13 residues.

This chain uses TRBV19 with TRBJ1-5, with TRBD1 matching over 8 bases. V lost 5 bases, J lost 0 bases, and 3 bases stayed unmatched. The CDR3 is made up of 15 amino acids. The germline CDR1 and CDR2 sequences are LNHDA and SQIVND (reference sequence). CDR3 coding DNA: TGTGCCAGTAGTCAGGGGGCGAATAGCAATCAGCCCCAGCATTTT. This codes for CASSQGANSNQPQHF.

The chain joins TRBV9 to TRBJ1-1, with TRBD1 as a possible D gene (5 bases). This CDR3 is built from 15 residues. CDR1 and CDR2 from the germline V gene are SGDLS and YYNGEE. V dropped 4 bases and J dropped 1 base, with 14 bases sitting between them. The CDR3 coding sequence is TGTGCCAGCAGCCCAGGGCACCTTGGGAACACTGAAGCTTTCTTT. Its protein is CASSPGHLGNTEAFF.

This chain joins TRBV6-6 and TRBJ2-7; 9 positions match TRBD1. Germline-derived CDR1 and CDR2 are MNHNY and SVGAGI (reference sequence). Germline trimming cut 4 bases from V and 3 bases from J; bases unmatched to any gene: 4. CDR3 length: 14 residues. The CDR3: CASSSTGGVYEQYF. For the CDR3, the DNA is TGTGCCAGCAGTTCGACAGGGGGAGTCTACGAGCAGTACTTC.

This chain connects TRBV18 to TRBJ1-6; 8 bases line up with TRBD1. There are 15 residues in the CDR3. With 3 bases clipped from V and 7 bases from J, the junction kept 5 bases outside the gene matches. Germline lookup yields CDR1 KGHSH and CDR2 LQKENI. CDR3 DNA sequence: TGTGCCAGCTCACCCATGGGACAGGAGAATTCACCCCTCCACTTT. Amino acids: CASSPMGQENSPLHF.

The chain has TRBV27 and TRBJ2-2; perhaps TRBD2 as D (5 bases). The CDR3 is 13 residues long. Trimming shortened V by 5 bases and J by 7 bases, and 11 bases separated the two germline ends. CDR1 and CDR2 (germline): MNHEY, SMNVEV (reference sequence). For the CDR3, the DNA is TGTGCCAGCAGTCCCGGGGTGGTCGGGGAGCTGTTTTTT. This gives the protein CASSPGVVGELFF.

The genes are TRBV5-1 and TRBJ1-1; TRBD1 is a possible D gene (5 bases). Germline lookup yields CDR1 SGHRS and CDR2 YFSETQ. Trimming removed 4 bases at V and 4 bases at J, with 14 bases between. The CDR3 consists of 14 residues. Here the CDR3 DNA reads TGCGCCAGCAGCGGAGGGGTCTATGGCACTGAAGCTTTCTTT. Its protein is CASSGGVYGTEAFF.

This chain connects TRBV7-2 to TRBJ2-7; TRBD1 might be the D (6 bases). Trimming stripped 3 bases from V and 1 base from J, with 10 bases between. The CDR3 spans 14 residues. Germline V gene data show CDR1 as SGHTA and CDR2 as FQGNSA. The CDR3 region is CASSFIRGSYEQYF. The CDR3 region has the DNA TGTGCCAGCAGCTTCATCAGGGGTTCCTACGAGCAGTACTTC. The whole variable domain, filled in from reference TRBV7-2 and TRBJ2-7, reads GAGVSQSPSNKVTEKGKDVELRCDPISGHTALYWYRQSLGQGLEFLIYFQGNSAPDKSGLPSDRFSAERTGGSVSTLTIQRTQQEDSAVYLCASSFIRGSYEQYFGPGTRLTVT.

The chain uses TRBV28 and TRBJ2-7, with D perhaps TRBD1 (6 bases). V lost 5 bases and J lost 6, with 11 bases in between. The V gene's germline CDR1 is MDHEN and CDR2 SYDVKM. The CDR3 runs 12 residues. CDR3 amino acids: CASSKYRAEQYF. CDR3 sequence (DNA): TGTGCCAGCAGTAAATACAGGGCCGAGCAGTACTTC.

This clone appeared once. This sequence joins TRBV29-1 and TRBJ1-3; 7 nucleotides agree with TRBD1. Germline CDR1 SQVTM, CDR2 ANQGSEA. The CDR3 loop spans 13 amino acids. V gave up 7 bases and J gave up 2 bases; unmatched junction bases: 5. CDR3 sequence reads: CSALTGAGNTIYF. CDR3 DNA: TGCAGCGCCCTAACAGGGGCTGGAAACACCATATATTTT.

The table lists this clone with a few counts. Here the CDR3 DNA reads TGTGCCTGGAGGGCTTCCCTCGGCAATCAGCCCCAGCATTTT. Its translation: CAWRASLGNQPQHF. This chain joins TRBV30 and TRBJ1-5, with D unclear. Trimming took off 3 bases at V and 2 bases at J, with 11 bases between the two ends. Per germline, CDR1 GTSNPN and CDR2 SVGIG (reference sequence). This CDR3 is built from 14 residues.

In this sample, this clone turned up once. V is TRBV4-2 and J is TRBJ2-2; D may be TRBD2 (5 bases). Germline V lookup: CDR1 LGHNA, CDR2 YNFKEQ. The V gene lost 1 base and the J gene lost 0 bases, with 12 bases spanning the gap. CDR3 length: 17 residues. This chain's CDR3 is CASSQVGLAANTGELFF. The CDR3 nucleotides are TGTGCCAGCAGCCAAGTGGGCCTAGCAGCGAACACCGGGGAGCTGTTTTTT.

The chain recombines TRBV28 with TRBJ2-2; no definite D call. The germline CDR1 and CDR2 sequences are MDHEN and SYDVKM. The V and J ends lost 8 bases and 2 bases respectively, with 6 bases between them. CDR3 length: 12 residues. The CDR3 region has the DNA TGTGCCAGCCGGTACAACACCGGGGAGCTGTTTTTT. It codes for CASRYNTGELFF.

The chain joins TRBV19 to TRBJ2-3; D uncertain. Germline CDR1 reads LNHDA; CDR2 reads SQIVND (reference sequence). The length of the CDR3 is 12 residues. V was trimmed by 9 bases and J by 0 bases, leaving 7 bases between them. In nucleotides, the CDR3 is TGTGCCAGAGACACTAGCACAGATACGCAGTATTTT. The encoded protein is CARDTSTDTQYF.

The chain is built from TRBV6-1 and TRBJ1-1; 8 bases map to TRBD1. V was pared by 5 bases and J by 5 bases, with 10 bases of the junction left unmatched. This CDR3 has 15 residues. The V gene's germline CDR1 is MNHNS and CDR2 SASEGT. CDR3 DNA sequence: TGTGCCAGCAGTTCGCAGGGGGCATTGGGAACTGAAGCTTTCTTT. Amino acid sequence: CASSSQGALGTEAFF.

The chain couples TRBV5-5 to TRBJ1-1, with D uncertain. This CDR3 spans 14 amino acids. The V end was cut by 0 bases, the J end by 1 base, with 7 bases between. Germline lookup yields CDR1 SGHKS and CDR2 YYEKEE (reference sequence). The CDR3 protein is CASSLEQWNTEAFF. DNA of the CDR3: TGTGCCAGCAGCTTGGAACAGTGGAACACTGAAGCTTTCTTT.

The chain has TRBV15 and TRBJ1-2; TRBD1 might be the D (6 bases). The CDR3 runs to 14 residues. The V and J ends lost 3 bases and 4 bases respectively, with 12 bases between them. The germline CDR1 and CDR2 sequences are LNHNV and YYDKDF (reference sequence). For the CDR3, the DNA is TGTGCCACCAGCAGCCTACAGGGATTCTATGGCTACACCTTC. Protein: CATSSLQGFYGYTF.

This sequence joins TRBV27 and TRBJ1-1; D unclear. Germline CDR1 and CDR2: MNHEY and SMNVEV (reference sequence). Between the trimmed V and J ends, which lost 5 bases and 5 bases, there was a span of 12 bases. The CDR3 contains 13 residues. CDR3 sequence (DNA): TGTGCCAGCAGTCTCCGAAGTAGTACTGAAGCTTTCTTT. It codes for CASSLRSSTEAFF.

CDR3 loop: CASSQMGLDQETQYF. CDR3 DNA sequence: TGCGCCAGCAGCCAAATGGGACTAGACCAAGAGACCCAGTACTTC. The rearrangement joins TRBV4-1 to TRBJ2-5; TRBD2 matches at 8 bases. The CDR3 spans 15 residues. J was trimmed by 0 bases and V by 2 bases; bases with no gene match: 2. Germline V gene lookup returns CDR1 MGHRA and CDR2 YSYEKL.

The chain has TRBV27 and TRBJ2-1, with TRBD1 identical over 7 bases. This CDR3 is built from 13 residues. The germline V gene encodes CDR1 MNHEY and CDR2 SMNVEV (reference sequence). J was trimmed by 6 bases and V by 1 base; bases with no gene match: 0. CDR3 sequence: CASSLYRGNEQFF. Written as DNA, the CDR3 is TGTGCCAGCAGTTTATACAGGGGCAATGAGCAGTTCTTC.